This T cell receptor (beta chain) emerged from a study of metastatic and nonmetastatic thyroid tumors. TCRdb used MiXCR to call clones anew from the PCR reads. The table lists approximately 15,000 clones, around 21% of them singletons. For this clone: At one of its ends the junction is not consistent with the germline gene, which may arise from a read error.

CDR3 length: 13 residues. Germline V CDR1 and CDR2: MNHEY, SVGAGI. Thyroid surgery had not been preceded by any treatment in any patient. Specimen: adjacent normal tissue. The receptor was derived from a female donor with papillary thyroid cancer or a benign thyroid nodule (not recorded which). Some clones in this sample may be carry-over from other donors' samples. The gene calls are TRBV6-5 and TRBJ2-1; D ambiguous. In nucleotides, the CDR3 is TGTGTCAGCAGTTACTCAGGAACGCATGAGCAGTTCTTC. Its protein product is CVSSYSGTHEQFF.